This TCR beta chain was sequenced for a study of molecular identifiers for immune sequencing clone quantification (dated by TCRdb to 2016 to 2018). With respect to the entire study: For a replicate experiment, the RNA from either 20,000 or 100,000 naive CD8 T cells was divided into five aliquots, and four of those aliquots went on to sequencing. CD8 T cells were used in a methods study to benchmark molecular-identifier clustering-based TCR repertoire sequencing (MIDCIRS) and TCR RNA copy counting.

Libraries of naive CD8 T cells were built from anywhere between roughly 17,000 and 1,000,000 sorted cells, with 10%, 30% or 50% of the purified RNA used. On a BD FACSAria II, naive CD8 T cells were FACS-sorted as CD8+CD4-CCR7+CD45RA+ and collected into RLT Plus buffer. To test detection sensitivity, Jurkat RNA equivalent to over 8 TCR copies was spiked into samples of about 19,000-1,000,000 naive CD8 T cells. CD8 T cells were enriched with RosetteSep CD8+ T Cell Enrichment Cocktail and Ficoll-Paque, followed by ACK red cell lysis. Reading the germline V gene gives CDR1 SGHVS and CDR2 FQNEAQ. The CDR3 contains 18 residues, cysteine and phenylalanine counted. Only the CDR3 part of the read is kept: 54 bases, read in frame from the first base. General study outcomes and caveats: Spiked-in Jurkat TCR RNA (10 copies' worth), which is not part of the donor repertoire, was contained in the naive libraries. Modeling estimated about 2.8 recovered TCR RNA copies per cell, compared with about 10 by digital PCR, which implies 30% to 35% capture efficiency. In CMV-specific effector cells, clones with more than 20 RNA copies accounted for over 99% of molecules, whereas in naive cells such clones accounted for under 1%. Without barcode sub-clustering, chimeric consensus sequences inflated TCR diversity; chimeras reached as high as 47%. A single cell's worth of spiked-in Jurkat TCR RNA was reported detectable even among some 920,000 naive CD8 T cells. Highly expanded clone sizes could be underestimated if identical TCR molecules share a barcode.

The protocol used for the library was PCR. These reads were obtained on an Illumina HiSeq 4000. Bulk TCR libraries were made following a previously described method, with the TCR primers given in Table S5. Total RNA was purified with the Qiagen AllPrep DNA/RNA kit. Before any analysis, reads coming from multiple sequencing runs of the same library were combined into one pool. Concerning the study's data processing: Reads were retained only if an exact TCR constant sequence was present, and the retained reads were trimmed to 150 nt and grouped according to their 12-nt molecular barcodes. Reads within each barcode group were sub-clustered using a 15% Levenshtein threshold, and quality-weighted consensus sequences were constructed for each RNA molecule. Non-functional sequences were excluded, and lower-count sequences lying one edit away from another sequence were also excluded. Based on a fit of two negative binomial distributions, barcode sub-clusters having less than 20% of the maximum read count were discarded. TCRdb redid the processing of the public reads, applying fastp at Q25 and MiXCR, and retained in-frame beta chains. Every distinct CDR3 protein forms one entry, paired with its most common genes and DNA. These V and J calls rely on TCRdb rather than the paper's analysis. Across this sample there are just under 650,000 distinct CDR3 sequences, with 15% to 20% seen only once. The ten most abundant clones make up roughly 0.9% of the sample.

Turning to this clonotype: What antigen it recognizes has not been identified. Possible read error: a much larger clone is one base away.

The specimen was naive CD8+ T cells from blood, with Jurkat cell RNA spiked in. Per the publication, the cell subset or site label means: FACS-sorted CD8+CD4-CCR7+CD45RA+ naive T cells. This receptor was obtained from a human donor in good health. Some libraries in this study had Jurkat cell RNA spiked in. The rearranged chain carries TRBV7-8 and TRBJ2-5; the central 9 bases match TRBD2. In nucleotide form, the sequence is TGTGCCAGCAGCTTTAGTTCCCCCACGGTAGCGGGGGAGGAGACCCTGTACTTC. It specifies CASSFSSPTVAGEETLYF.